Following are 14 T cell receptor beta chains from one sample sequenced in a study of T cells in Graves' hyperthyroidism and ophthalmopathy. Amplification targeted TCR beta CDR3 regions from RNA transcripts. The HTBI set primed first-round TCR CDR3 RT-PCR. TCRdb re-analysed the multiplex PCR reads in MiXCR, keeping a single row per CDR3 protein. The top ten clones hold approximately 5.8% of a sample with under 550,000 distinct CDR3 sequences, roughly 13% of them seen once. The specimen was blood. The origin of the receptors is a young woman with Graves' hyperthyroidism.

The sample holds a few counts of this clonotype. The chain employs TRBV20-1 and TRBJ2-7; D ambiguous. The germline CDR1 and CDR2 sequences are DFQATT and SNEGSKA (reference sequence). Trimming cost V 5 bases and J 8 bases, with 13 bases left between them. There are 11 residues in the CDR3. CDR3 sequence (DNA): TGCAGTGCTCACCGGGCACCACAGCAGTACTTC. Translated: CSAHRAPQQYF.

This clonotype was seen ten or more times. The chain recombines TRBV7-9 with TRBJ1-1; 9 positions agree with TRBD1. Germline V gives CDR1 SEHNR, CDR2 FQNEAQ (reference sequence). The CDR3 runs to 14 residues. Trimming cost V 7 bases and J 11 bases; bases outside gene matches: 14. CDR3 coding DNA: TGTGCCAGCATCTCCACAGGGGGCGCGTCTATTGCTTTCTTT. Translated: CASISTGGASIAFF.

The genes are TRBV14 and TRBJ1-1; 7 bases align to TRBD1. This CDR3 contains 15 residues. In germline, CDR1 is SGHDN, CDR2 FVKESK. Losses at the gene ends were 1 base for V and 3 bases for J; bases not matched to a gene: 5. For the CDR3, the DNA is TGTGCCAGCAGCCAAGCGGACAGGAGAGACACTGAAGCTTTCTTT. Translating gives CASSQADRRDTEAFF.

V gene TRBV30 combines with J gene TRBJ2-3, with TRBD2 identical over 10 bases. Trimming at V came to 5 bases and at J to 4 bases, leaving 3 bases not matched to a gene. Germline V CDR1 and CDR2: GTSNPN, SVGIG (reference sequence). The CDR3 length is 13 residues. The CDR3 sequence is CAWELAGADTQYF. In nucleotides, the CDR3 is TGTGCCTGGGAGCTAGCGGGAGCAGATACGCAGTATTTT.

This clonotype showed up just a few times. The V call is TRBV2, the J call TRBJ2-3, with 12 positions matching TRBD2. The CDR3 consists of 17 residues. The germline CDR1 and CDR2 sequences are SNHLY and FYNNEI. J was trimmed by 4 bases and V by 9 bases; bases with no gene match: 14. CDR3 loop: CASWAGLAGGPPDTQYF. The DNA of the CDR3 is TGTGCCAGTTGGGCCGGGCTAGCGGGAGGGCCCCCAGATACGCAGTATTTT.

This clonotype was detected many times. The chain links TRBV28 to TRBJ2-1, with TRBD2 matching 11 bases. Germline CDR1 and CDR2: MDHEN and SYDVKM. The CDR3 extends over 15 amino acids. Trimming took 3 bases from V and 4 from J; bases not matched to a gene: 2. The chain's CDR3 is CASSLPSGRYNEQFF. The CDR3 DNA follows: TGTGCCAGCAGTTTGCCTAGCGGGAGGTACAATGAGCAGTTCTTC.

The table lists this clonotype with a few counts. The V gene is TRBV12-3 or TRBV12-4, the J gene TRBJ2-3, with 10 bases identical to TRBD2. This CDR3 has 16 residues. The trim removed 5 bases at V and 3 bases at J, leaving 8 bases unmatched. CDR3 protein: CASSPSGRAPTDTQYF. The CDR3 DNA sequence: TGTGCCAGCAGTCCAAGCGGGAGGGCCCCGACAGATACGCAGTATTTT.

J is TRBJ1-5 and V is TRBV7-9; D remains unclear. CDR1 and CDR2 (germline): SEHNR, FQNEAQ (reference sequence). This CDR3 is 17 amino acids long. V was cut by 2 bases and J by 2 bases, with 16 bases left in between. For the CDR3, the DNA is TGTGCCAGCAGCTTATGGTTGACCGGTGGTGGCAATCAGCCCCAGCATTTT. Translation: CASSLWLTGGGNQPQHF.

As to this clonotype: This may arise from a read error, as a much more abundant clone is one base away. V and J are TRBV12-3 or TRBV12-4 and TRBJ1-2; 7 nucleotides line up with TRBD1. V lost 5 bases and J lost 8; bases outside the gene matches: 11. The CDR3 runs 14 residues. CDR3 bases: TGTGCCAGCAGTGAAGGCGCAGGGGGTCACGGCTACACCTTC. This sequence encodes CASSEGAGGHGYTF.

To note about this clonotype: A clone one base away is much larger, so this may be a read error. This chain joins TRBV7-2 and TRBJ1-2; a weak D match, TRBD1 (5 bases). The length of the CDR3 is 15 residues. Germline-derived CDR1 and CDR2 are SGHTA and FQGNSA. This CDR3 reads CVSSLFRGDNYGYTF. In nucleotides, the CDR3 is TGTGTCAGCAGCTTATTCCGGGGCGATAACTATGGCTACACCTTC.

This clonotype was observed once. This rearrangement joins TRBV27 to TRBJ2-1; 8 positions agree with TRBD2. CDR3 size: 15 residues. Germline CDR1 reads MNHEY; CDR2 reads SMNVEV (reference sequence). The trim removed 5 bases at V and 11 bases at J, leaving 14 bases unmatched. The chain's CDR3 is CASSALAGSVAKQFF. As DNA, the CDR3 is TGTGCCAGCAGTGCGTTAGCGGGAAGTGTGGCCAAGCAGTTCTTC.

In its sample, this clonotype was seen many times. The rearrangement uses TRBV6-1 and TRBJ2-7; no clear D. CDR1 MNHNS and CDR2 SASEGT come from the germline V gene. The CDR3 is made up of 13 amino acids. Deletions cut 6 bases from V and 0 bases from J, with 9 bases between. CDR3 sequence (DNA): TGTGCCAGCAGCAACCCCGGCTCCTACGAGCAGTACTTC. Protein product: CASSNPGSYEQYF.

CDR3 amino acids: CASSTLRGRGNQPQHF. As DNA, the CDR3 is TGTGCCAGCAGCACCCTCAGGGGCCGAGGCAATCAGCCCCAGCATTTT. The genes are TRBV27 and TRBJ1-5; a possible D gene is TRBD1 (6 bases). There are 16 residues in the CDR3. V lost 6 bases to trimming and J lost 2 bases, with 17 bases between them. Germline V lookup: CDR1 MNHEY, CDR2 SMNVEV (reference sequence).

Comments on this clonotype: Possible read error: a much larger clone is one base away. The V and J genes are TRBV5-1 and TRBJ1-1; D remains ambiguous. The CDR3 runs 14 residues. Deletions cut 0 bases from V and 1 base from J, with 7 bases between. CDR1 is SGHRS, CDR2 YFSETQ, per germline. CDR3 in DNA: TGCGCCAGCAGCTTGGTCACCAGGAACACTGAAGCTTTCTTT. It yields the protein CASSLVTRNTEAFF.